Each of the 23 T cell receptor beta chains below was sequenced from the same sample in a study of T cells in Graves' hyperthyroidism and ophthalmopathy. Researchers took RNA transcripts and amplified the TCR beta CDR3 regions from them. The primer set for the first-round RT-PCR of the TCR CDR3 was HTBI. One entry per CDR3 protein results from TCRdb running MiXCR on the multiplex PCR reads. The sample contains under 350,000 distinct CDR3 sequences, roughly 15% of which appear only once. Sequencing used blood. These receptors came from a woman between 40 and 55 years old with Graves' hyperthyroidism.

This clonotype was seen many times. The genes are TRBV5-1 and TRBJ1-1, with D maybe TRBD1 (5 bases). Germline CDR1 and CDR2: SGHRS and YFSETQ. The V gene lost 1 base and the J gene lost 0 bases, with 10 bases spanning the gap. The length of the CDR3 is 15 residues. The CDR3 sequence: CASSLRPGLNTEAFF. In DNA, the CDR3 is TGCGCCAGCAGCTTGCGCCCAGGGTTGAACACTGAAGCTTTCTTT.

This clonotype was observed many times. V is TRBV13 and J is TRBJ1-1; a weak D match, TRBD1 (6 bases). The V and J ends lost 0 bases and 3 bases respectively, with 8 bases between them. CDR1 is PRHDT and CDR2 is FYEKMQ in the germline V gene (reference sequence). The CDR3 consists of 14 residues. CDR3 nucleotide sequence: TGTGCCAGCAGCTTAGGACAGGGATACACTGAAGCTTTCTTT. It translates to CASSLGQGYTEAFF.

This clonotype has ten or more counts. The CDR3, as DNA: TGTGCCAGCAGTTTACATGGGCAACTACCCTACGAGCAGTACTTC. This gives the protein CASSLHGQLPYEQYF. The chain carries TRBV28 and TRBJ2-7, with D unclear. CDR3 size: 15 residues. Germline V gene data show CDR1 as MDHEN and CDR2 as SYDVKM. V was trimmed by 2 bases and J by 2 bases, leaving 13 bases between them.

There are many counts of this clonotype. This sequence joins TRBV29-1 and TRBJ1-2; D not resolved. V was shortened by 7 bases and J by 4 bases, with 13 bases between the two germline ends. CDR1 is SQVTM and CDR2 is ANQGSEA in the germline V gene. The CDR3 runs to 12 residues. The CDR3 spells CSGFRDSYGYTF. CDR3 nucleotides: TGCAGCGGCTTTAGGGATAGCTATGGCTACACCTTC.

This clonotype was recorded at least ten times. V and J are TRBV10-3 and TRBJ2-5; 10 bases line up with TRBD2. Unmatched junction bases numbered 6, after V lost 9 bases and J lost 2 bases. This CDR3 comprises 14 residues. Germline CDR1 ENHRY, CDR2 SYGVKD. The CDR3 sequence: CAIGATSGQETQYF. CDR3 DNA: TGTGCCATAGGAGCGACTAGCGGGCAAGAGACCCAGTACTTC.

A word on this clonotype: A read error may explain this, as a much larger clone is one base away. This rearrangement joins TRBV7-9 to TRBJ2-2; no clear D gene. Trimming took 7 bases from V and 6 from J, leaving 12 bases between them. In germline, CDR1 is SEHNR, CDR2 FQNEAQ (reference sequence). This CDR3 spans 13 amino acids. DNA of the CDR3: TGTGCCAGCAACGAGTTGCGTGCCGGGGAGCTGTTTTTT. It encodes CASNELRAGELFF.

In this sample, this clonotype turned up many times. This rearrangement joins TRBV12-3 or TRBV12-4 to TRBJ1-3; TRBD1 aligns across 8 bases. This CDR3 is 17 amino acids long. V shed 5 bases, J shed 4 bases, and the junction held 13 bases outside the gene matches. The CDR3 bases are TGTGCCAGCAGTCTCTACCTTTTGACAGGGGTCGGAAACACCATATATTTT. Amino acids: CASSLYLLTGVGNTIYF.

This clonotype has ten or more counts. This chain joins TRBV7-2 and TRBJ2-1; D gene uncertain. Trimming left V 1 base short and J 8 bases short, with 12 bases between. CDR3 length: 14 amino acids. CDR1 is SGHTA and CDR2 is FQGNSA in the germline V gene. In DNA form, the CDR3 reads TGTGCCAGCAGCTTAGTATTTAGTCGGGATGAGCAGTTCTTC. It yields the protein CASSLVFSRDEQFF.

The table lists this clonotype with a few counts. This chain joins TRBV20-1 and TRBJ2-1, with D possibly matching TRBD2 (6 bases). The CDR3 is 15 amino acids. Per germline, CDR1 DFQATT and CDR2 SNEGSKA (reference sequence). Between the trimmed V and J ends, which lost 5 bases and 2 bases, there was a span of 16 bases. The CDR3 sequence is CSAPTTSSAYNEQFF. The CDR3 region has the DNA TGCAGTGCTCCAACCACTAGCTCCGCCTACAATGAGCAGTTCTTC.

This clonotype came up many times. The chain uses TRBV20-1 and TRBJ1-5; D gene uncertain. Trimming took 0 bases from V and 1 from J, leaving 10 bases between them. The CDR3 spans 15 residues. From germline, CDR1 is DFQATT and CDR2 SNEGSKA (reference sequence). CDR3: CSARDTVWSNQPQHF. In DNA, the CDR3 is TGCAGTGCTAGAGATACCGTGTGGAGCAATCAGCCCCAGCATTTT.

The genes are TRBV9 and TRBJ1-1; the D gene is possibly TRBD1 (5 bases). The germline V gene has CDR1 SGDLS and CDR2 YYNGEE. This CDR3 is 14 amino acids long. V was shortened by 2 bases and J by 1 base, with 9 bases between the two germline ends. The CDR3 coding sequence is TGTGCCAGCAGCGTTCTAGGGGAGAACACTGAAGCTTTCTTT. This encodes CASSVLGENTEAFF.

This clonotype was found many times. In DNA form, the CDR3 reads TGTGCCAGCAGTGAAACGAAGACGAGGGGGGTGTACTTC. Translation gives CASSETKTRGVYF. This sequence joins TRBV6-1 and TRBJ2-5; D is possibly TRBD1 or TRBD2 (6 bases each). The CDR3 spans 13 residues. Germline V gene lookup returns CDR1 MNHNS and CDR2 SASEGT. Trimming shortened V by 2 bases and J by 13 bases, and 17 bases separated the two germline ends.

In this sample, this clonotype turned up a few times. This chain uses TRBV7-9 with TRBJ2-6, with a tentative D call TRBD2 (6 bases). Germline lookup yields CDR1 SEHNR and CDR2 FQNEAQ (reference sequence). The CDR3 extends over 18 amino acids. V was cut by 5 bases and J by 0 bases, with 17 bases left in between. CDR3 nucleotide sequence: TGTGCCAGCAGCCGACTAGGCGGGCTCCGCTCTGGGGCCAACGTCCTGACTTTC. Its translation: CASSRLGGLRSGANVLTF.

This clonotype was picked up many times. The chain is built from TRBV7-9 and TRBJ1-1, with 7 bases identical to TRBD1. The CDR3 contains 14 residues. CDR1 is SEHNR and CDR2 is FQNEAQ in the germline V gene (reference sequence). The V and J ends lost 8 bases and 1 base, in that order; junction bases with no gene match: 7. DNA for the CDR3: TGTGCCAGCTATAAGGGGGCGGAGAACACTGAAGCTTTCTTT. It encodes CASYKGAENTEAFF.

There are a few counts of this clonotype. J is TRBJ2-2 and V is TRBV2; TRBD2 aligns across 8 bases. Losses at the gene ends were 6 bases for V and 1 base for J; bases not matched to a gene: 4. The CDR3 consists of 15 residues. CDR1 is SNHLY and CDR2 is FYNNEI in the germline V gene. CDR3 nucleotides: TGTGCCAGCAGGAGTAGCGGGGTGAACACCGGGGAGCTGTTTTTT. It translates to CASRSSGVNTGELFF.

V is TRBV25-1 and J is TRBJ2-3, with D possibly matching TRBD1 (5 bases). Germline CDR1 and CDR2: MGHDK and SYGVNS. V lost 4 bases and J lost 2, with 13 bases in between. This CDR3 has 15 residues. The CDR3 DNA follows: TGTGCCAGCAGTGCGGCCGAGACAGTCACAGATACGCAGTATTTT. Residues: CASSAAETVTDTQYF.

About this clonotype: This may arise from a read error, as a much more abundant clone is one base away. The genes are TRBV11-2 and TRBJ2-1, with no clear D. The CDR3 totals 14 residues. V was clipped by 8 bases and J by 6 bases, with 17 bases between them. Germline V gene sequence: CDR1 SGHAT, CDR2 FQNNGV. The CDR3 here is CASEGDMWTNEQFF. Here the CDR3 DNA reads TGTGCCAGCGAAGGAGACATGTGGACCAATGAGCAGTTCTTC.

J is TRBJ1-1 and V is TRBV20-1; 7 nucleotides agree with TRBD1. The V gene's germline CDR1 is DFQATT and CDR2 SNEGSKA (reference sequence). The CDR3 loop spans 12 amino acids. The junction had 3 bases not matched to a gene; V was cut back by 6 bases and J by 2 bases. CDR3 sequence: CSAGQANTEAFF. The CDR3 bases are TGCAGTGCAGGACAGGCCAACACTGAAGCTTTCTTT.

This sequence joins TRBV27 and TRBJ2-2; D not resolved. Germline V gene sequence: CDR1 MNHEY, CDR2 SMNVEV (reference sequence). Trimming removed 6 bases at V and 7 bases at J, with 6 bases between. This CDR3 has 11 amino acids. CDR3 in DNA: TGTGCCAGCAGGACCGTCGGGGAGCTGTTTTTT. Protein sequence: CASRTVGELFF.

V usage is TRBV7-8 and J usage is TRBJ2-6; no reliable D call. The germline V gene has CDR1 SGHVS and CDR2 FQNEAQ. The CDR3 is 17 residues long. With 5 bases removed from V and 0 bases from J, the gap between germline ends came to 14 bases. CDR3 amino acids: CASSPPVVTSGANVLTF. CDR3 sequence (DNA): TGTGCCAGCAGCCCACCGGTTGTGACCTCTGGGGCCAACGTCCTGACTTTC.

This clonotype was observed at least ten times. This chain uses TRBV29-1 with TRBJ2-1; either TRBD1 or TRBD2 may supply D (5 bases each). This CDR3 comprises 14 residues. With 8 bases removed from V and 10 bases from J, the gap between germline ends came to 24 bases. Germline V CDR1 and CDR2: SQVTM, ANQGSEA. In DNA form, the CDR3 reads TGCAGCACGAGGCAGGACATCCCATCGGGGGAGCAGTTCTTC. Translating gives CSTRQDIPSGEQFF.

This clonotype was seen repeatedly, ten times or more. V is TRBV6-4 and J is TRBJ1-1; maybe TRBD1 (6 bases). The CDR3 is 15 amino acids. From germline, CDR1 is MRHNA and CDR2 SNTAGT. Trimming stripped 6 bases from V and 1 base from J, with 15 bases between. The CDR3 sequence: CASRDTGLGNTEAFF. As DNA, the CDR3 is TGTGCCAGCAGAGATACAGGGTTGGGGAACACTGAAGCTTTCTTT.

This clonotype was observed many times. The chain is built from TRBV6-1 and TRBJ1-6; D gene ambiguous. Trimming took off 6 bases at V and 6 bases at J, with 9 bases between the two ends. The germline V gene encodes CDR1 MNHNS and CDR2 SASEGT. This CDR3 has 13 amino acids. This CDR3 reads CASSPLLNSPLHF. CDR3 in DNA: TGTGCCAGCAGCCCCCTACTTAATTCACCCCTCCACTTT.